This T cell receptor beta chain is from a study of blood T cell repertoires in COVID-19. The wider study: Sites across the United States, Italy and Spain contributed samples from acute and convalescent COVID-19.

The CDR3 contains 14 residues. Germline CDR1 is LNHDA and CDR2 is SQIVND (reference sequence). V was pared by 5 bases and J by 2 bases, with 11 bases between. Data came from immunoSEQ multiplex PCR; TCRdb stores just in-frame clones and leaves some out. The table has about 300,000 clones, nearly 90% seen once. Sequenced material: PBMCs or T cells enriched from blood (not recorded which). The TCR comes from a woman in her twenties or thirties who had recovered from COVID-19. V and J are TRBV19 and TRBJ2-3; D may be TRBD2 (6 bases). CDR3 nucleotides: TGTGCCAGTAGTTGGGCGGGGATCACAGATACGCAGTATTTT. Protein product: CASSWAGITDTQYF.